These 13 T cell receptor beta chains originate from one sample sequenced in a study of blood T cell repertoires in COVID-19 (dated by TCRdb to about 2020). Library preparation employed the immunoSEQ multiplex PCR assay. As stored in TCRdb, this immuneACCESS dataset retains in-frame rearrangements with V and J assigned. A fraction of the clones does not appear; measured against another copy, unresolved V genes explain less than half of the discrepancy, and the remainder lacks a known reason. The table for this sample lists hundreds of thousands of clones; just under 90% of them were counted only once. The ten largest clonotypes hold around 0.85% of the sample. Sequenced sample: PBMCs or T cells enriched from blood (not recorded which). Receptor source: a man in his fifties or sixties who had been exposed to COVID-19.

CDR3 residues: CASSIRTGLDGYTF. In DNA form, the CDR3 reads TGTGCCAGTAGTATTAGGACAGGGCTAGATGGCTACACCTTC. The chain recombines TRBV19 with TRBJ1-2, with 8 positions matching TRBD1. This CDR3 is 14 amino acids long. Trimming took 3 bases from V and 6 from J; bases not matched to a gene: 6. Germline assignment: CDR1 LNHDA and CDR2 SQIVND (reference sequence). Supplemented by reference TRBV19 and TRBJ1-2, the full variable domain reads DGGITQSPKYLFRKEGQNVTLSCEQNLNHDAMYWYRQDPGQGLRLIYYSQIVNDFQKGDIAEGYSVSREKKESFPLTVTSAQKNPTAFYLCASSIRTGLDGYTFGSGTRLTVV.

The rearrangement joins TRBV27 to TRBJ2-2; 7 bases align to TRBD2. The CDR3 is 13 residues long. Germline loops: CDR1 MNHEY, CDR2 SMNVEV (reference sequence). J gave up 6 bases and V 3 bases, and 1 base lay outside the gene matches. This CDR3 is CASSFAGAGELFF. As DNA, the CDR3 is TGTGCCAGCAGTTTTGCGGGGGCCGGGGAGCTGTTTTTT.

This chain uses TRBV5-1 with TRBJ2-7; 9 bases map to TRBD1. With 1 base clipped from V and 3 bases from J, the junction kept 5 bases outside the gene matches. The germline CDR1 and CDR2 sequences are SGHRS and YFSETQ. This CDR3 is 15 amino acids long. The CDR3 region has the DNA TGCGCCAGCAGCTTGACTCCGGGACAGGGCTACGAGCAGTACTTC. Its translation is CASSLTPGQGYEQYF.

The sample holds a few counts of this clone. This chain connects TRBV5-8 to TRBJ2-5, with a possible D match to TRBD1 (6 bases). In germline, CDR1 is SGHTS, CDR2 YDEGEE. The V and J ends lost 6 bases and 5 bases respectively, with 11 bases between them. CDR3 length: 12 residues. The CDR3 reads CASNRDPETQYF. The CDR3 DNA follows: TGTGCCAGCAACAGGGATCCGGAGACCCAGTACTTC.

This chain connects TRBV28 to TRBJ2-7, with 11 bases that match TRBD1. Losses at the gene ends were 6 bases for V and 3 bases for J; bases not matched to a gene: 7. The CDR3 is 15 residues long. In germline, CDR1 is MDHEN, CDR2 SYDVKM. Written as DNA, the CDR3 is TGTGCCAGCAGCAACCCGGGGACAGGGGGCTACGAGCAGTACGTC. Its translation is CASSNPGTGGYEQYV.

CDR3 amino acids: CASSLGDSSGNTIYF. The CDR3 region has the DNA TGCGCCAGCAGCTTGGGGGACAGCTCTGGAAACACCATATATTTT. The genes are TRBV5-1 and TRBJ1-3; TRBD1 agrees at 7 bases. In germline, CDR1 is SGHRS, CDR2 YFSETQ. The V segment lost 0 bases and the J segment 0 bases; nucleotides outside the gene matches: 0. The CDR3 runs 15 residues.

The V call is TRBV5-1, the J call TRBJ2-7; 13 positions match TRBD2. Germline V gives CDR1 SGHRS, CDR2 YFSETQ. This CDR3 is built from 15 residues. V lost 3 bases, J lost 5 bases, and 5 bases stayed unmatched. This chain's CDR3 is CASSYRTSGGNEQYF. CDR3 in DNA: TGCGCCAGCAGCTACCGGACTAGCGGGGGCAACGAGCAGTACTTC. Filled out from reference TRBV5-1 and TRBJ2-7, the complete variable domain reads KAGVTQTPRYLIKTRGQQVTLSCSPISGHRSVSWYQQTPGQGLQFLFEYFSETQRNKGNFPGRFSGRQFSNSRSEMNVSTLELGDSALYLCASSYRTSGGNEQYFGPGTRLTVT.

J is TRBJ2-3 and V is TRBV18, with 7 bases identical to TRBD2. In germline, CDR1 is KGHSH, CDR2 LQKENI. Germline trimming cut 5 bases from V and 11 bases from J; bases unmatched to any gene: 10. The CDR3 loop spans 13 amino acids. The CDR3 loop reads CASSGGKRDLQYF. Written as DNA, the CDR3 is TGTGCCAGCTCAGGCGGAAAGCGGGATTTGCAGTATTTT. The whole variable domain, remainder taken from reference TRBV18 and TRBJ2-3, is NAGVMQNPRHLVRRRGQEARLRCSPMKGHSHVYWYRQLPEEGLKFMVYLQKENIIDESGMPKERFSAEFPKEGPSILRIQQVVRGDSAAYFCASSGGKRDLQYFGPGTRLTVL.

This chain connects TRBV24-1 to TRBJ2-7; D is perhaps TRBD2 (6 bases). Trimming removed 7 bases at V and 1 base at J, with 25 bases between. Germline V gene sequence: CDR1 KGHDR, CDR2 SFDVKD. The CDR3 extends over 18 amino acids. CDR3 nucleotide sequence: TGTGCCACCAGGACCAGACTAGTAGCCCGAAGCTCTTCCTACGAGCAGTACGTC. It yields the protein CATRTRLVARSSSYEQYV.

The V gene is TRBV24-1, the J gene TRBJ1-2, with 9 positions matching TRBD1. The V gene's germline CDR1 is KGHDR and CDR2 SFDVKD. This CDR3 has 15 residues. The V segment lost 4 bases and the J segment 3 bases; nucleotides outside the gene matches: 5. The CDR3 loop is CATSEGTGWDYGYTF. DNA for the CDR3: TGTGCCACCAGTGAGGGGACAGGGTGGGACTATGGCTACACCTTC.

The DNA for the CDR3 is TGCGCCAGCAGCTCCTGGGCAGGCTTGAACACTGAAGCTTTCTTT. Amino acid sequence: CASSSWAGLNTEAFF. The chain joins TRBV5-1 to TRBJ1-1; no firm D call. This CDR3 has 15 residues. From germline, CDR1 is SGHRS and CDR2 YFSETQ. V was shortened by 3 bases and J by 0 bases, with 12 bases between the two germline ends.

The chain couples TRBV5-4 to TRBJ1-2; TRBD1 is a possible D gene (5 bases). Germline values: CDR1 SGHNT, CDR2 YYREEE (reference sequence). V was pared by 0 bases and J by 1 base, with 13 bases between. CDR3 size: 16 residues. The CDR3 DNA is TGTGCCAGCAGCTTGGTTAGGGGCGACGGTAACTATGGCTACACCTTC. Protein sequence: CASSLVRGDGNYGYTF.

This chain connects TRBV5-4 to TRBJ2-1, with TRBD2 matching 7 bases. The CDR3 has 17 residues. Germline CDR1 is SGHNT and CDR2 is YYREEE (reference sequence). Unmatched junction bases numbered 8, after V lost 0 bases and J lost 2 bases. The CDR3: CASSLDPRLAAYNEQFF. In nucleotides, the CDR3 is TGTGCCAGCAGCTTGGATCCCCGACTAGCCGCCTACAATGAGCAGTTCTTC.